This T cell receptor (beta chain) was retrieved from a study of cytomegalovirus exposure and HLA in healthy donors. Study-wide context: HLA-typed donors were the source of approximately 85 million unique TCRs held in an early data release.

V lost 4 bases to trimming and J lost 6 bases, with 16 bases between them. This CDR3 is built from 14 residues. Looked up from germline, CDR1 is SGHRS and CDR2 is YFSETQ. In this sample, this clone turned up a few times. Its specificity is unknown. In the PCR, 60 Vbeta and 13 Jbeta primers were used. Under the authors' procedure: Some 12 million shared chains were among the roughly 80 million unique TCR beta chains that a later analysis counted. TCRdb's copy holds only in-frame clones and misses some; the assay was immunoSEQ multiplex PCR. V, J and clone size reflect that table, while D and trimming were determined from the DNA. Found here are 150,000 to 200,000 clones, 76% of them singletons; the top ten hold about 3.4%. Study observations and caveats: For most TCR sequences rarity was the rule, although some public TCRs occurred in many donors. Productive status was seen about 90% or about 30% of the time for most TCR beta V segments in an earlier analysis.

The sample was PBMCs. This chain links TRBV5-1 with TRBJ2-5, with D perhaps matching TRBD2 (6 bases). The source of this sequence is a male donor in good health and CMV-seronegative. The CDR3 nucleotides are TGCGCCAGCAGCCCCGGGACTCTCATACAGACCCAGTACTTC. This translates into CASSPGTLIQTQYF.